A single sample is the source of the 13 T cell receptor beta chains below, sequenced in a study of control samples from healthy donors and cancer patients. The protocol was immunoSEQ multiplex PCR, while the TCRdb copy is restricted to in-frame clones and leaves out a portion. Here the sample spans approximately 160,000 clones, 92% being singletons. Material for sequencing was blood. The receptors here all came from a woman between 25 and 40 years old in good health.

The chain employs TRBV3-1 (or the pseudogene TRBV3-2) and TRBJ2-7; TRBD2 aligns across 10 bases. From germline, CDR1 is LGHDT and CDR2 YNNKEL (reference sequence). Trimming removed 4 bases from V and 5 bases from J; junction bases left unmatched: 8. This CDR3 region has 15 residues. CDR3 nucleotide sequence: TGTGCCAGCAGCCCCTACAGCGGGAGGGTCGACGAGCAGTACTTC. It specifies CASSPYSGRVDEQYF.

The chain employs TRBV2 and TRBJ1-2; TRBD1 aligns across 7 bases. From germline, CDR1 is SNHLY and CDR2 FYNNEI. V shed 2 bases, J shed 4 bases, and the junction held 1 base outside the gene matches. The CDR3 is 13 residues long. CDR3 amino acids: CASSETGAYGYTF. The CDR3 bases are TGTGCCAGCAGTGAAACAGGGGCCTATGGCTACACCTTC.

In nucleotides, the CDR3 is TGTGCCAGCAGAACAGGGGAGGGTCAGCCCCAGCATTTT. This gives the protein CASRTGEGQPQHF. The genes are TRBV18 and TRBJ1-5, with 7 bases fitting TRBD1. Germline values: CDR1 KGHSH, CDR2 LQKENI. The length of the CDR3 is 13 residues. The junction had 7 bases not matched to a gene; V was cut back by 8 bases and J by 6 bases. Using reference TRBV18 and TRBJ1-5 for the parts outside the CDR3, the full variable domain is NAGVMQNPRHLVRRRGQEARLRCSPMKGHSHVYWYRQLPEEGLKFMVYLQKENIIDESGMPKERFSAEFPKEGPSILRIQQVVRGDSAAYFCASRTGEGQPQHFGDGTRLSIL.

This clone was seen only once. The chain combines TRBV5-6 with TRBJ1-5; D gene ambiguous. The length of the CDR3 is 12 residues. CDR1 SGHDT and CDR2 YYEEEE come from the germline V gene. V was pared by 0 bases and J by 3 bases, with 1 base between. CDR3 nucleotides: TGTGCCAGCAGCTTGGCCAATCAGCCCCAGCATTTT. Amino acids: CASSLANQPQHF.

The chain recombines TRBV11-3 with TRBJ2-6; the D gene is possibly TRBD1 (6 bases). Deletions cut 1 base from V and 0 bases from J, with 10 bases between. Germline V CDR1 and CDR2: SGHNT, YENEEA. The CDR3 is made up of 17 amino acids. CDR3 sequence reads: CASSLGTAGSGANVLTF. The CDR3 nucleotides are TGTGCCAGCAGCTTAGGGACAGCCGGCTCTGGGGCCAACGTCCTGACTTTC.

The chain carries TRBV4-3 and TRBJ2-5; TRBD2 aligns across 14 bases. V lost 2 bases and J lost 0; bases outside the gene matches: 17. This CDR3 contains 22 residues. Germline values: CDR1 LGHNA, CDR2 YSLEER. CDR3: CASSQLLARGLAGAGHQETQYF. CDR3 nucleotides: TGCGCCAGCAGCCAACTTTTGGCCCGGGGACTAGCGGGGGCGGGGCACCAAGAGACCCAGTACTTC.

The chain employs TRBV27 and TRBJ2-1; D perhaps matches TRBD1 (6 bases). The V end was cut by 6 bases, the J end by 6 bases, with 21 bases between. The germline gives CDR1 MNHEY, CDR2 SMNVEV (reference sequence). CDR3 size: 16 residues. CDR3 region: CASSRLGQGNANEQFF. The CDR3 DNA reads as TGTGCCAGCAGCCGCCTCGGGCAGGGGAATGCCAATGAGCAGTTCTTC.

The CDR3 DNA reads as TGTGCTAGTGGTTTGGTACCTAGCCCGCACAATGAGCAGTTCTTC. This gives the protein CASGLVPSPHNEQFF. The chain joins TRBV12-5 to TRBJ2-1, with a weak D call TRBD2 (5 bases). Trimming took off 0 bases at V and 5 bases at J, with 11 bases between the two ends. CDR1 is LGHNT and CDR2 is FRNRAP in the germline V gene. The CDR3 covers 15 residues.

The rearrangement uses TRBV18 and TRBJ1-2, with D perhaps TRBD1 (6 bases). Germline-derived CDR1 and CDR2 are KGHSH and LQKENI. This CDR3 has 16 amino acids. V dropped 6 bases and J dropped 3 bases, with 20 bases sitting between them. CDR3 amino acids: CASSSGTGTTDYGYTF. The CDR3 DNA is TGTGCCAGCTCCTCGGGAACAGGGACAACGGACTATGGCTACACCTTC.

The rearrangement uses TRBV28 and TRBJ2-1, with TRBD2 matching 8 bases. Germline V lookup: CDR1 MDHEN, CDR2 SYDVKM. CDR3 size: 15 residues. V trimming: 6 bases; J trimming: 0 bases; junction bases outside the gene matches: 4. DNA of the CDR3: TGTGCCAGCAGCCTGAGCGGGAGCTCCTACAATGAGCAGTTCTTC. Residues: CASSLSGSSYNEQFF.

The gene calls are TRBV6-5 and TRBJ2-3, with 10 bases lining up with TRBD2. The germline gives CDR1 MNHEY, CDR2 SVGAGI. Trimming took 5 bases from V and 8 from J; bases not matched to a gene: 7. The CDR3 loop spans 14 amino acids. In nucleotides, the CDR3 is TGTGCCAGCAGTCTAGCGGGAGAGGCAGGTACGCAGTATTTT. It specifies CASSLAGEAGTQYF.

The V gene is TRBV3-1 (or the pseudogene TRBV3-2), the J gene TRBJ2-1; the D gene could be TRBD1 or TRBD2 (6 bases each). Germline values: CDR1 LGHDT, CDR2 YNNKEL (reference sequence). V lost 4 bases and J 5 bases, leaving 18 bases between the germline ends. CDR3 length: 16 amino acids. The DNA of the CDR3 is TGTGCCAGCAGCCCGGGGGCCCCTATCCTCGACAATGAGCAGTTCTTC. This gives the protein CASSPGAPILDNEQFF.

The rearrangement uses TRBV27 and TRBJ2-7; D possibly corresponds to TRBD2 (5 bases). Germline assignment: CDR1 MNHEY and CDR2 SMNVEV (reference sequence). V lost 6 bases and J lost 5, with 17 bases in between. CDR3 length: 14 amino acids. The CDR3 region is CASSRRGLGDEQYF. Here the CDR3 DNA reads TGTGCCAGCAGCCGCCGAGGACTTGGAGACGAGCAGTACTTC.